A selection of T cell receptor beta chains follows, all from one sample in a study of blood T cell repertoires in COVID-19. TCRdb keeps only in-frame clones here, not all; method: immunoSEQ multiplex PCR. Altogether roughly 200,000 clones are present, 70% to 80% being singletons, with the ten largest covering approximately 13%. Material: peripheral blood. These receptors all stem from a man between 45 and 60 years old who had recovered from COVID-19. Both conserved end residues are part of each CDR3. D genes are given only for firm matches. Only some rows state a clone size, as once, few, many or a class for expanded clones.

j_call | clone_size | cdr3_length | d_call | v_call | cdr3_aa | cdr3_nt
TRBJ1-2 | - | 15 | TRBD1 | TRBV6-1 | CASSEYRGNNYGYTF | TGTGCCAGCAGTGAATACAGGGGAAATAACTATGGCTACACCTTC
TRBJ2-1 | - | 15 | TRBD2 | TRBV9 | CASSITSGPYNEQFF | TGTGCCAGCAGCATTACTAGCGGCCCCTACAATGAGCAGTTCTTC
TRBJ2-7 | - | 18 | TRBD2 | TRBV5-6 | CASSFTRSLREGAYEQYF | TGTGCCAGCAGCTTTACTAGAAGCTTGCGGGAGGGAGCCTACGAGCAGTACTTC
TRBJ2-5 | once | 17 | TRBD1 | TRBV7-7 | CASSLVYSGTGGETQYF | TGTGCCAGCAGCCTAGTATATTCGGGGACAGGGGGAGAGACCCAGTACTTC
TRBJ1-5 | - | 16 | - | TRBV6-2/TRBV6-3 | CASSYAHRRGIEPQHF | TGTGCCAGCAGTTACGCCCACAGGCGGGGGATTGAGCCCCAGCATTTT
TRBJ2-1 | - | 14 | - | TRBV11-2 | CASSFMSSYNEQFF | TGTGCCAGCAGCTTCATGAGCTCCTACAATGAGCAGTTCTTC
TRBJ1-1 | - | 15 | TRBD1 | TRBV11-3 | CASSPGQAEGAEAFF | TGTGCCAGCAGCCCGGGACAGGCCGAGGGTGCTGAAGCTTTCTTT
TRBJ2-7 | - | 16 | - | TRBV25-1 | CASSEYLQGPSYEQYF | TGTGCCAGCAGTGAATATCTCCAGGGGCCCTCCTACGAGCAGTACTTC
TRBJ1-6 | - | 15 | TRBD1 | TRBV7-9 | CASSSTGMLNSPLHF | TGTGCCAGCAGCTCGACAGGGATGTTAAATTCACCCCTCCACTTT
TRBJ2-3 | - | 15 | TRBD2 | TRBV6-5 | CASSIAGSPTDTQYF | TGTGCCAGCAGTATAGCGGGAAGCCCCACAGATACGCAGTATTTT
TRBJ2-3 | - | 16 | TRBD1 | TRBV4-3 | CASSLTGTGRTDTQYF | TGCGCCAGCAGCCTTACAGGGACAGGCCGCACAGATACGCAGTATTTT
TRBJ2-5 | - | 14 | - | TRBV29-1 | CSVEVAGAQETQYF | TGCAGCGTTGAAGTTGCGGGGGCCCAAGAGACCCAGTACTTC
TRBJ1-1 | - | 14 | - | TRBV10-3 | CAISVSGVGTEAFF | TGTGCCATCAGTGTATCCGGGGTGGGCACTGAAGCTTTCTTT
TRBJ2-1 | - | 14 | TRBD2 | TRBV30 | CAWTGLAGYNEQFF | TGTGCCTGGACGGGACTAGCGGGGTACAATGAGCAGTTCTTC
TRBJ2-1 | few | 16 | TRBD2 | TRBV9 | CASSAPLGGRAYEQFF | TGTGCCAGCAGCGCCCCCCTTGGGGGGAGGGCCTATGAGCAGTTCTTC
TRBJ1-3 | few | 15 | - | TRBV18 | CASSRRGDTGNTIYF | TGTGCCAGCTCCCGCAGGGGTGACACTGGAAACACCATATATTTT
TRBJ2-6 | - | 17 | TRBD1 | TRBV27 | CASSRPTGTSGANVLTF | TGTGCCAGCAGTCGTCCGACAGGGACCTCTGGGGCCAACGTCCTGACTTTC
TRBJ1-2 | - | 11 | - | TRBV30 | CALTRNYGYTF | TGTGCCTTAACCAGGAACTATGGCTACACCTTC
TRBJ2-5 | few | 14 | - | TRBV19 | CASSIPTSRETQYF | TGTGCCAGTAGTATCCCGACTAGTAGGGAGACCCAGTACTTC
TRBJ2-7 | - | 15 | - | TRBV6-5 | CASTTPGWEVLEQYF | TGTGCCAGCACGACCCCGGGGTGGGAGGTTCTCGAGCAGTACTTC
TRBJ2-1 | - | 12 | - | TRBV12-3/TRBV12-4 | CASSFRLSVQFF | TGTGCCAGCAGTTTCCGACTGAGCGTACAGTTCTTC
TRBJ1-2 | - | 13 | - | TRBV6-5 | CASSYNGASGYTF | TGTGCCAGCAGTTACAATGGGGCGTCCGGCTACACCTTC
TRBJ2-1 | - | 16 | TRBD2 | TRBV7-6 | CASSLGAAGGYNEQFF | TGTGCCAGCAGCTTAGGGGCAGCGGGAGGGTACAATGAGCAGTTCTTC
TRBJ1-1 | - | 11 | - | TRBV20-1 | CSAFLNSEAFF | TGCAGTGCTTTCCTGAACTCTGAAGCTTTCTTT
TRBJ2-2 | few | 18 | - | TRBV6-1 | CASSDLQDLHEWTGELFF | TGTGCCAGCAGTGATTTACAGGACCTTCATGAGTGGACCGGGGAGCTGTTTTTT
TRBJ2-3 | - | 13 | - | TRBV5-1 | CASSLAITDTQYF | TGCGCCAGCAGCTTGGCCATCACAGATACGCAGTATTTT
TRBJ2-6 | - | 14 | TRBD2 | TRBV2 | CARGLASGANVLTF | TGTGCCAGGGGACTAGCGTCTGGGGCCAACGTCCTGACTTTC
TRBJ2-7 | - | 15 | TRBD2 | TRBV30 | CAWRSKGLAGGEQYF | TGTGCCTGGAGAAGCAAGGGACTAGCGGGAGGCGAGCAGTACTTC
TRBJ2-7 | - | 12 | - | TRBV6-6 | CASSYAPYEQYF | TGTGCCAGCAGTTACGCGCCATACGAGCAGTACTTC
TRBJ2-3 | many | 17 | TRBD2 | TRBV7-9 | CASSLRRLAGGADTQYF | TGTGCCAGCAGCTTACGGCGACTAGCGGGAGGCGCAGATACGCAGTATTTT
TRBJ2-7 | - | 16 | TRBD2 | TRBV27 | CASSFLDSGRTYEQYF | TGTGCCAGCAGTTTCCTCGATAGCGGGAGGACGTACGAGCAGTACTTC
TRBJ1-5 | - | 16 | TRBD1 | TRBV6-2/TRBV6-3 | CASSYQTGGRHQPQHF | TGTGCCAGCAGTTACCAGACAGGGGGCCGACATCAGCCCCAGCATTTT
TRBJ2-1 | once | 17 | TRBD2 | TRBV4-3 | CASSHGMGLAGGNEQFF | TGCGCCAGCAGCCACGGGATGGGACTAGCGGGAGGGAATGAGCAGTTCTTC
TRBJ2-5 | - | 14 | - | TRBV4-2 | CASSQDGTSEAQYF | TGTGCCAGCAGCCAGGATGGGACTTCGGAGGCCCAGTACTTC
TRBJ2-5 | - | 12 | - | TRBV6-2/TRBV6-3 | CASSSGSETQYF | TGTGCCAGCAGTAGCGGGTCTGAGACCCAGTACTTC
TRBJ1-1 | once | 14 | TRBD1 | TRBV6-1 | CASSDLQGYTEAFF | TGTGCCAGCAGTGACCTACAGGGGTACACTGAAGCTTTCTTT
TRBJ1-1 | - | 18 | TRBD1 | TRBV15 | CATSRGKYRTGGNSEAFF | TGTGCCACCAGCAGAGGGAAATATAGGACAGGGGGCAACTCTGAAGCTTTCTTT
TRBJ2-2 | - | 15 | - | TRBV24-1 | CATSEPTQGTGELFF | TGTGCCACCAGTGAACCCACGCAGGGCACCGGGGAGCTGTTTTTT
TRBJ1-1 | few | 15 | - | TRBV7-2 | CASSPTGRRDTEAFF | TGTGCCAGCAGCCCAACAGGGAGACGGGACACTGAAGCTTTCTTT
TRBJ2-5 | - | 15 | - | TRBV3-1/TRBV3-2 | CASSQDTDSRLAQYF | TGTGCCAGCAGCCAAGATACCGACAGCCGCCTGGCCCAGTACTTC
TRBJ2-5 | - | 16 | TRBD2 | TRBV5-5 | CASSLSGSGREETQYF | TGTGCCAGCAGCTTGTCGGGGAGCGGGAGAGAAGAGACCCAGTACTTC
TRBJ2-5 | - | 16 | - | TRBV30 | CAWTGYSGVLGETQYF | TGTGCCTGGACTGGGTATTCGGGGGTGTTGGGCGAGACCCAGTACTTC
TRBJ1-2 | once | 14 | TRBD1 | TRBV30 | CAWTSGQGLYGYTF | TGTGCCTGGACCAGCGGACAGGGCCTCTATGGCTACACCTTC
TRBJ2-5 | - | 17 | TRBD2 | TRBV5-4 | CASSPGSSGRGPETQYF | TGTGCCAGCAGCCCGGGATCTAGCGGGAGGGGACCAGAGACCCAGTACTTC
TRBJ2-3 | - | 15 | TRBD1 | TRBV5-1 | CASSLGQGYTDTQYF | TGCGCCAGCAGCTTGGGACAGGGTTACACAGATACGCAGTATTTT
TRBJ2-7 | - | 16 | - | TRBV4-2 | CASSQDIGAGINEQYF | TGTGCCAGCAGCCAAGATATCGGTGCGGGAATCAACGAGCAGTACTTC
TRBJ2-1 | - | 14 | - | TRBV7-3 | CASSSGISNEEQFF | TGTGCCAGCAGCTCCGGGATCTCTAATGAGGAGCAGTTCTTC
TRBJ2-7 | - | 16 | TRBD1 | TRBV5-1 | CASSLVGQGAGHEQYF | TGCGCCAGCAGCTTGGTGGGGCAGGGGGCCGGCCACGAGCAGTACTTC
TRBJ1-2 | - | 12 | - | TRBV5-4 | CASSLGSGGYTF | TGTGCCAGCAGCTTGGGCTCCGGTGGCTACACCTTC
TRBJ2-7 | - | 11 | - | TRBV2 | CASSDWPEQYF | TGTGCCAGCAGTGACTGGCCGGAGCAGTACTTC
TRBJ2-1 | - | 14 | TRBD1 | TRBV24-1 | CATSSQGALGEQFF | TGTGCCACCAGTTCACAGGGGGCCCTGGGTGAGCAGTTCTTC
TRBJ2-1 | - | 17 | - | TRBV29-1 | CSVKTNSGKTSYNEQFF | TGCAGCGTTAAAACAAATAGCGGAAAAACCTCCTACAATGAGCAGTTCTTC
TRBJ2-7 | - | 13 | - | TRBV27 | CASSESGAYEQYF | TGTGCCAGCAGTGAGTCCGGGGCCTACGAGCAGTACTTC
TRBJ1-2 | - | 14 | - | TRBV19 | CASSTLGGLAGYTF | TGTGCCAGTAGTACCTTGGGGGGTCTGGCAGGCTACACCTTC
TRBJ2-5 | - | 13 | - | TRBV28 | CASSLSSPETQYF | TGTGCCAGCAGTTTATCTAGTCCTGAGACCCAGTACTTC
TRBJ2-1 | - | 16 | TRBD2 | TRBV19 | CASSQFAGVRNNEQFF | TGTGCCAGTAGTCAGTTTGCGGGAGTCAGGAACAATGAGCAGTTCTTC
TRBJ1-1 | - | 16 | - | TRBV6-5 | CASSYSGTASALEAFF | TGTGCCAGCAGTTACTCCGGGACCGCTAGCGCCCTTGAAGCTTTCTTT